These 3 T cell receptor beta chains originate from one sample sequenced in a study of blood T cell repertoires in COVID-19. The assay was immunoSEQ multiplex PCR, and TCRdb's table has in-frame clones only and misses some. The repertoire holds approximately 110,000 clones, approximately 81% seen once, with about 13% in the top ten. The sample was peripheral blood. The receptors come from a human donor in a cohort sampled during active COVID-19.

The CDR3, as DNA: TGTGCCAGCAGTGAAGGATACCGGGGCACTGAAGCTTTCTTT. Its protein is CASSEGYRGTEAFF. The chain recombines TRBV6-1 with TRBJ1-1; D is uncertain. CDR1 and CDR2 (germline): MNHNS, SASEGT. The CDR3 consists of 14 residues. V lost 1 base and J 4 bases, leaving 10 bases between the germline ends.

The table lists this clone with a few counts. The chain recombines TRBV29-1 with TRBJ1-3, with 9 bases aligning to TRBD1. The germline V gene has CDR1 SQVTM and CDR2 ANQGSEA. The CDR3 totals 12 residues. J gave up 7 bases and V 3 bases, and 1 base lay outside the gene matches. CDR3 DNA: TGCAGCGTTGAGGGACAGGGTAACACCATATATTTT. Translating it yields CSVEGQGNTIYF.

The genes are TRBV7-2 and TRBJ1-1; D gene ambiguous. The germline V gene has CDR1 SGHTA and CDR2 FQGNSA. The CDR3 length is 13 residues. The V end lost 5 bases, the J end lost 1 base, and 8 bases lay between the germline ends. The CDR3 is CASSNRGNTEAFF. In DNA form, the CDR3 reads TGTGCCAGCAGCAACCGGGGGAACACTGAAGCTTTCTTT.